This T cell receptor (beta chain) was sequenced for a study of T cells expressing NK-cell markers. Whole-study findings and limits: CD8+ T cells in a handful of donors included dominant NKG2C+ clonotypes at about 1.0-8%.

The CDR3 sequence is 15 residues long. Germline CDR1 reads SQVTM; CDR2 reads ANQGSEA. With respect to this clonotype: Its antigen remains unknown.

Researchers built TCR beta cDNA using 5'RACE template switching with UMIs. TCRdb reprocessed the 5' RACE reads, keeping one entry per CDR3 protein, no DNA. The data include about 390,000 distinct CDR3 sequences; the top ten clones carry about 10%. This TCR derives from a woman aged 50 to 65 in good health. The sample taken for sequencing was blood T cells: a sorted CD56 or NKG2C T cell subset, CD4+ or CD8+ T cells, or bulk PBMC T cells (not recorded which). This chain uses TRBV29-1 with TRBJ2-1; absent DNA, TCRdb's TRBD2 call cannot be checked. The CDR3 here is CSVVKGLADLNEQFF.